Below, one T cell receptor (beta chain) is given with its context. Other DNA sequences in this sample translate to the same CDR3. Per the germline V gene, CDR1 is DFQATT and CDR2 is SNEGSKA (reference sequence). Trimming removed 3 bases at V and 0 bases at J, with 7 bases between. The CDR3 totals 13 residues. This table comes from immunoSEQ multiplex PCR, and its TCRdb copy is limited to in-frame clones, with some not included. The table includes approximately 310,000 clones, 70% to 90% detected once. Participants spanned ages about 18 to 100 years and resided in over 20 US areas. Recovered status applied to Cohort 3 donors who had two consecutive negative PCRs. It also applied to those with clearance or with symptom resolution. The data were obtained in a study of blood T cell repertoires in COVID-19. On the study more broadly: COVID-19 samples from acute and convalescent phases originated in the United States, Italy and Spain. The analysed material was cDNA or gDNA that came from T cells, B-cell-depleted T cells, or PBMCs.

V and J are TRBV20-1 and TRBJ2-3; D may be TRBD1 (6 bases). Sequenced material: PBMCs or T cells enriched from blood (not recorded which). This receptor was taken from a man aged 25 to 45 who had recovered from COVID-19. DNA for the CDR3: TGCAGTGCTAGTCAGGGGAGCACAGATACGCAGTATTTT. This gives the protein CSASQGSTDTQYF.